This TCR beta chain was obtained from a study of shared clonotypes between healthy human individuals. Profiling relied on immunoSEQ multiplex PCR, and the TCRdb table lists in-frame clones only, not all of them. The data hold under 550,000 clones, with about 96% observed a single time. CDR1 and CDR2 from the germline V gene are SNHLY and FYNNEI. The CDR3 totals 13 residues. V was clipped by 5 bases and J by 12 bases, with 20 bases between them. Subsets obtained from CD4+ cells comprised CD45RA+ naive and CD45RA-negative memory cells. V is TRBV2 and J is TRBJ2-7; D possibly matches TRBD1 or TRBD2 (5 bases each). Sequences were obtained from naive CD4+ T cells sorted from blood. Subset here: CD45RA+ positively selected. The source is a woman younger than 45 in good health. The CDR3 sequence: CASSITGTGYRYF. For the CDR3, the DNA is TGTGCCAGCAGTATCACCGGGACCGGGTATAGGTACTTC.